Listed below are T cell receptor beta chains from one sample, sequenced in a study of cytomegalovirus exposure and HLA in healthy donors. Some clones are missing from TCRdb's copy, which holds only in-frame ones; the method was immunoSEQ multiplex PCR. Here the sample spans some 99,000 clones, approximately 70% being singletons. The sequencing input was PBMCs. The receptors shown here come from a woman between 70 and 85 years old in good health and CMV-seropositive. The CDR3 runs from the conserved cysteine through the conserved F or W. The D gene is left open where the match is weak. The listing skips clone size in some rows; elsewhere it reads once, few, many or a size class.

CASSTSGASYNEQFF | TGTGCCAGCAGTACTAGCGGGGCTTCCTACAATGAGCAGTTCTTC | TRBJ2-1 | TRBD2 | TRBV5-4 | NA
CASSLGGTQYF | TGTGCCAGTAGTCTAGGAGGGACCCAGTACTTC | TRBJ2-5 | NA | TRBV19 | NA
CASSIPGVSSGNTIYF | TGTGCCAGTAGTATTCCCGGTGTCTCTTCTGGAAACACCATATATTTT | TRBJ1-3 | NA | TRBV19 | NA
CASSLDSLNTEAFF | TGTGCCAGCAGTCTAGACAGCTTGAACACTGAAGCTTTCTTT | TRBJ1-1 | NA | TRBV9 | NA
CASSTGTGGNQPQHF | TGTGCCAGTAGTACCGGGACAGGGGGTAATCAGCCCCAGCATTTT | TRBJ1-5 | TRBD1 | TRBV19 | NA
CASSLSRGGHEQYF | TGTGCCAGCAGTCTCTCTAGAGGGGGCCACGAGCAGTACTTC | TRBJ2-7 | TRBD1 | TRBV6-5 | NA
CASSRDEAGGYQETQYF | TGTGCCAGCAGCCGAGACGAGGCGGGGGGGTACCAAGAGACCCAGTACTTC | TRBJ2-5 | TRBD2 | TRBV4-2 | few
CASSSSLANEQFF | TGTGCCAGCAGCTCGTCTCTAGCAAATGAGCAGTTCTTC | TRBJ2-1 | NA | TRBV7-3 | NA
CASSLDRVGGTIYF | TGCGCCAGCAGCTTAGATAGGGTAGGAGGCACCATATATTTT | TRBJ1-3 | NA | TRBV5-1 | NA
CASSLHTETFF | TGTGCCAGCAGCCTCCATACTGAAACTTTCTTT | TRBJ1-1 | NA | TRBV6-5 | NA
CASSPAGFYSGANVLTF | TGCGCCAGCAGCCCCGCAGGGTTCTACTCTGGGGCCAACGTCCTGACTTTC | TRBJ2-6 | NA | TRBV5-1 | NA
CASSPYSYTGLAGGQVEQFF | TGTGCCAGCAGTCCTTACTCCTACACGGGACTAGCGGGGGGGCAGGTTGAGCAGTTCTTC | TRBJ2-1 | TRBD2 | TRBV27 | NA
CASSLEAGAQYGYTF | TGTGCCAGCAGCTTAGAGGCGGGGGCTCAATATGGCTACACCTTC | TRBJ1-2 | NA | TRBV7-6 | NA
CATSRDPARNEQYF | TGTGCCACCAGCAGAGATCCAGCGAGAAACGAGCAGTACTTC | TRBJ2-7 | NA | TRBV15 | NA
CSVAQGSYEQYF | TGCAGCGTTGCCCAGGGCTCCTACGAGCAGTACTTC | TRBJ2-7 | NA | TRBV29-1 | NA
CASSLARVYNEQFF | TGTGCCAGCAGCTTAGCCAGGGTCTACAATGAGCAGTTCTTC | TRBJ2-1 | NA | TRBV11-2 | NA
CASSQDHGQGMHGYTF | TGTGCCAGCAGCCAAGATCACGGACAGGGTATGCATGGCTACACCTTC | TRBJ1-2 | TRBD1 | TRBV4-2 | NA
CASSLGTGGPSNQPQHF | TGCGCCAGCAGCCTTGGGACAGGAGGGCCCAGCAATCAGCCCCAGCATTTT | TRBJ1-5 | TRBD1 | TRBV4-1 | NA
CASSSQGGTEAFF | TGCGCCAGCAGTTCCCAGGGGGGTACTGAAGCTTTCTTT | TRBJ1-1 | TRBD1 | TRBV10-2 | NA
CAWSGTANYGYTF | TGTGCCTGGTCCGGGACAGCTAACTATGGCTACACCTTC | TRBJ1-2 | TRBD1 | TRBV30 | NA
CASVRNTEAFF | TGTGCTAGTGTCCGGAACACTGAAGCTTTCTTT | TRBJ1-1 | NA | TRBV12-5 | NA
CASSLDIRTGNTEAFF | TGTGCCAGCAGCTTGGATATTAGGACAGGGAACACTGAAGCTTTCTTT | TRBJ1-1 | TRBD1 | TRBV5-4 | NA
CASSHLSRTGETQYF | TGTGCCAGCAGCCATTTATCGCGAACGGGAGAGACCCAGTACTTC | TRBJ2-5 | NA | TRBV14 | NA
CASGPRPGGNYGYTF | TGTGCCAGCGGCCCCCGCCCCGGGGGGAACTATGGCTACACCTTC | TRBJ1-2 | NA | TRBV27 | NA
CASSISQANTEAFF | TGCGCCAGCAGCATATCCCAGGCGAACACTGAAGCTTTCTTT | TRBJ1-1 | NA | TRBV5-1 | NA
CASSHSRGTGGEDTQYF | TGCGCCAGCAGCCACTCAAGGGGGACAGGGGGCGAAGATACGCAGTATTTT | TRBJ2-3 | TRBD1 | TRBV4-1 | NA
CASSYWTDGYTF | TGTGCCAGCAGTTACTGGACAGATGGCTACACCTTC | TRBJ1-2 | NA | TRBV6-6 | NA
CASSIDLQRGYTF | TGTGCCAGTAGTATAGACCTCCAGCGAGGCTACACCTTC | TRBJ1-2 | NA | TRBV19 | NA
CAWSVGQADNEKLFF | TGTGCCTGGAGTGTCGGACAGGCGGATAATGAAAAACTGTTTTTT | TRBJ1-4 | TRBD1 | TRBV30 | NA
CASKGGGTNTEAFF | TGTGCCAGTAAAGGGGGGGGGACGAACACTGAAGCTTTCTTT | TRBJ1-1 | NA | TRBV19 | NA
CASSLAGGGYTF | TGTGCCAGCAGCTTGGCGGGGGGTGGCTACACCTTC | TRBJ1-2 | NA | TRBV5-6 | NA
CASSQERQVYGYTF | TGCGCCAGCAGCCAAGAACGGCAGGTTTATGGCTACACCTTC | TRBJ1-2 | NA | TRBV4-3 | NA
CAISEFGTGRETQYF | TGTGCCATCAGTGAATTCGGGACAGGGAGGGAGACCCAGTACTTC | TRBJ2-5 | TRBD1 | TRBV10-3 | NA
CASSWPPGTGNYEQYF | TGTGCCAGCAGCTGGCCCCCCGGGACAGGGAACTACGAGCAGTACTTC | TRBJ2-7 | TRBD1 | TRBV13 | NA
CASSVQGTRETQYF | TGTGCCAGCAGCGTGCAGGGGACGAGGGAGACCCAGTACTTC | TRBJ2-5 | NA | TRBV9 | NA
CAWTGSSATASSNYGYTF | TGTGCCTGGACTGGGTCCAGCGCGACAGCAAGTTCTAACTATGGCTACACCTTC | TRBJ1-2 | NA | TRBV30 | NA
CASSQDRGGNTIYF | TGTGCCAGCAGTCAGGACAGGGGAGGAAACACCATATATTTT | TRBJ1-3 | TRBD1 | TRBV25-1 | NA
CATSRDQGTGGSGEQYF | TGTGCCACCAGCAGAGATCAAGGGACAGGGGGTTCGGGCGAGCAGTACTTC | TRBJ2-7 | TRBD1 | TRBV15 | NA
CASSSQLAGGETQYF | TGTGCCAGCAGCTCCCAACTAGCGGGGGGAGAGACCCAGTACTTC | TRBJ2-5 | TRBD2 | TRBV7-2 | NA
CASSSGVTMNTEAFF | TGTGCCAGCAGCTCCGGGGTTACCATGAACACTGAAGCTTTCTTT | TRBJ1-1 | NA | TRBV7-3 | once
CASSSTGIGYEQYF | TGTGCCAGCAGCTCCACGGGGATAGGCTACGAGCAGTACTTC | TRBJ2-7 | NA | TRBV7-8 | few
CASSLEGQSTDTQYF | TGTGCCAGCAGCTTGGAAGGACAGAGCACAGATACGCAGTATTTT | TRBJ2-3 | NA | TRBV7-2 | NA
CASSFMDTQYF | TGTGCCAGCAGCTTTATGGATACGCAGTATTTT | TRBJ2-3 | NA | TRBV7-2 | NA
CASSPQSGGRETQYF | TGCGCCAGCAGCCCCCAAAGCGGGGGGAGAGAGACCCAGTACTTC | TRBJ2-5 | TRBD2 | TRBV5-1 | NA
CASSLGQASGELFF | TGTGCCAGCAGCTTGGGACAGGCGTCCGGGGAGCTGTTTTTT | TRBJ2-2 | TRBD1 | TRBV7-3 | NA
CASSWDRTSQGYTF | TGTGCCAGCAGCTGGGACAGGACGTCGCAGGGCTACACCTTC | TRBJ1-2 | TRBD1 | TRBV7-3 | NA
CAIRTGVNEQYF | TGTGCCATCCGGACAGGGGTTAACGAGCAGTACTTC | TRBJ2-7 | TRBD1 | TRBV7-9 | NA
CASSTTGSTEAFF | TGTGCCAGCAGCACGACAGGGTCCACTGAAGCTTTCTTT | TRBJ1-1 | TRBD1 | TRBV5-5 | NA
CASIGQGGSNQPQHF | TGTGCCAGTATTGGACAGGGAGGGAGCAATCAGCCCCAGCATTTT | TRBJ1-5 | TRBD1 | TRBV19 | NA
CASSYDRGNQPQHF | TGTGCCAGCAGTTATGACAGGGGCAATCAGCCCCAGCATTTT | TRBJ1-5 | TRBD1 | TRBV6-6 | NA